This T cell receptor beta chain derives from a study of control samples from healthy donors and cancer patients. Clones were sequenced by immunoSEQ multiplex PCR, and TCRdb holds only the in-frame ones, with some missing. The sample lists under 450,000 clones; approximately 92% were seen once. The CDR3 consists of 17 residues. With V trimmed by 5 bases and J by 1 base, 7 bases remained unmatched. Germline V gives CDR1 MNHEY, CDR2 SMNVEV (reference sequence). The gene calls are TRBV27 and TRBJ1-6, with 8 bases fitting TRBD1. Source material: PBMCs. The sequence came from a man aged 35-49 years with head and neck cancer. This CDR3 is CASSLQGAGSYNSPLHF. CDR3 nucleotides: TGTGCCAGCAGTCTCCAGGGGGCAGGATCCTATAATTCACCCCTCCACTTT.